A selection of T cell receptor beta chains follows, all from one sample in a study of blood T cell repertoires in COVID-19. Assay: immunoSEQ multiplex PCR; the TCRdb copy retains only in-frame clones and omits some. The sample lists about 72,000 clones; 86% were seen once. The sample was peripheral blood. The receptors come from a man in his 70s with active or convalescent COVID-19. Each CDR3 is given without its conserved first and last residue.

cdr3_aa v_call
ASAGTSGFGELF TRBV5-1
ASSPQGHGYT TRBV12-3/TRBV12-4
ASSPGQIHNEQF TRBV18
ASSEGAGLGTQY TRBV6-1
ASSFVADRNEKLF TRBV28
ASSQDPTGFGYT TRBV4-3
ASSQEGRAGTDTQY TRBV4-3
ASSKQGASKNTGELF TRBV19
ASSFNGVEQY TRBV12-3/TRBV12-4
ASRTGQMNYGYT TRBV2
ASSYGRDSNSPLH TRBV6-5
ASSYSEGTGVSPLH TRBV6-5
ASSNPGQVYAGPYEQY TRBV23-1
ASSLVAAYYTDTQY TRBV7-2
ASSSHRSTDTQY TRBV27
AISERGNQPQH TRBV10-3
ATSSRGSGTSGSLEETQY TRBV15
AWSGQGNSPLH TRBV30
ATSDDSGTDEQF TRBV24-1
ASSRPGQQYYEQY TRBV3-1/TRBV3-2
ASSEGNIYYGYT TRBV6-1
APEGTDTQY TRBV27
ASSVEGGLAGTHEQF TRBV9
ASSTSGRYNEQF TRBV18
ASSPGTVEKLF TRBV28
ASRPTGGINTEAF TRBV28
ASSRGLGYEQY TRBV5-6